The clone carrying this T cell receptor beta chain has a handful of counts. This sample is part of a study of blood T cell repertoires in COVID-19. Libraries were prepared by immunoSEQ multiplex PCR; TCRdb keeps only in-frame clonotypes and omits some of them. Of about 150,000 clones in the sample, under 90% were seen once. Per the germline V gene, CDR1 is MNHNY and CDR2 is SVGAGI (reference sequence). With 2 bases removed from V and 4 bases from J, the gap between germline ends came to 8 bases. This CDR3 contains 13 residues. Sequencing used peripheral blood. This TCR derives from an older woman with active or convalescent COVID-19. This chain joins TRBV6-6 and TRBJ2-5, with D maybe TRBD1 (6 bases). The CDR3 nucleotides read TGTGCCAGCAGTTACGGCAGGGGAGAGACCCAGTACTTC. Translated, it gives CASSYGRGETQYF.